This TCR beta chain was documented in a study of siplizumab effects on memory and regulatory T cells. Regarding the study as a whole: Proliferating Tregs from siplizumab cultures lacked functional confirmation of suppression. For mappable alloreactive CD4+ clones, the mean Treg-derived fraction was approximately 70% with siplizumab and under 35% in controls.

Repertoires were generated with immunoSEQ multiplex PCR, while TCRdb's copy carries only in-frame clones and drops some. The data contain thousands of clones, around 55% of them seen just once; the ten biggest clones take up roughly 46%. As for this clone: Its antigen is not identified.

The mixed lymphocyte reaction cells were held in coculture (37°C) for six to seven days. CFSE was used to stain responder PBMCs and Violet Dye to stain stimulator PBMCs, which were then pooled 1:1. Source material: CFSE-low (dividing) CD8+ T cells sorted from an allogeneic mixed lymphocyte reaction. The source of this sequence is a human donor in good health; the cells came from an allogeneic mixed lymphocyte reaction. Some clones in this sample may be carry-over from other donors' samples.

The DNA of the CDR3 is TGTGCCAGTAGTGCCGGGACAGGGGCCTACGAGCAGTACTTC. Amino acid sequence: CASSAGTGAYEQYF. The rearrangement uses TRBV19 and TRBJ2-7; 10 bases fit TRBD1. Germline V lookup: CDR1 LNHDA, CDR2 SQIVND (reference sequence). The CDR3 contains 14 residues. The V and J ends lost 5 bases and 2 bases, in that order; junction bases with no gene match: 3.